This T cell receptor beta chain was identified in a study of shared clonotypes between healthy human individuals. General study points: The rarefaction results pointed to incomplete sorted-subset sequencing despite large depth. Deeper or shallower sequencing was expected to change how clonotypes are shared among donors.

The deep-level immunoSEQ assay was used. Sorted subsets were amplified in replicate PCRs using around 220 ng DNA, approximately 30,000 T cell genomes. Repertoires were generated with immunoSEQ multiplex PCR, while TCRdb's copy carries only in-frame clones and drops some. The table includes around 2.1 million clones, 93% detected once. A word on this clone: Its antigen is as yet unknown.

Naive CD8 cells comprised CD45RO-negative, CCR7-positively selected cells, excluding terminally differentiated effector memory CD45RA+ cells. The trim removed 4 bases at V and 4 bases at J, leaving 4 bases unmatched. This CDR3 has 16 residues. Germline V gives CDR1 SEHNR, CDR2 FQNEAQ (reference sequence). The TCR comes from a man aged 18 to 30 in good health. Some clones in this sample may be carry-over from other donors' samples. Sequenced input: naive CD8+ T cells from PBMCs. The chain uses TRBV7-9 and TRBJ2-3, with 14 bases lining up with TRBD2. In DNA form, the CDR3 reads TGTGCCAGCAGCTGGGGACTAGCGGGAGCGTCAGATACGCAGTATTTT. This gives the protein CASSWGLAGASDTQYF.